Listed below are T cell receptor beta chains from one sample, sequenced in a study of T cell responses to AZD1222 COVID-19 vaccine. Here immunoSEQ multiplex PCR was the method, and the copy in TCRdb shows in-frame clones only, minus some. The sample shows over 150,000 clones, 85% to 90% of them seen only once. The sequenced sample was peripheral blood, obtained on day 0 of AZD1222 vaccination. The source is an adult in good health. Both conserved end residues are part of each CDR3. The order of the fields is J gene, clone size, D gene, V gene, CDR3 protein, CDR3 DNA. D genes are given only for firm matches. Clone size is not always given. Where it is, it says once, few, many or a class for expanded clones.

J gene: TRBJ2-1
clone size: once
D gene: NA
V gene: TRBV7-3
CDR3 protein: CASSLRRSTYNEQFF
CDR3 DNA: TGTGCCAGCAGCTTAAGGCGGAGCACCTACAATGAGCAGTTCTTC

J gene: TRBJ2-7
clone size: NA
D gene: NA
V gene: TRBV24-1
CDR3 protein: CATSDPTRSSYEQYF
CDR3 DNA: TGTGCCACCAGTGATCCAACTCGGAGCTCCTACGAGCAGTACTTC

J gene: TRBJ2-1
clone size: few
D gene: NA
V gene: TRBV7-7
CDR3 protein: CASSLGDQGPYNEQFF
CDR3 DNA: TGTGCTAGCAGCTTAGGGGATCAGGGGCCATACAATGAGCAGTTCTTC

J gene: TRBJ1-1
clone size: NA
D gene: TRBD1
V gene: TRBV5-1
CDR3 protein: CASSLGQGSAEAFF
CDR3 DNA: TGCGCCAGCAGCTTGGGACAGGGTAGCGCTGAAGCTTTCTTT

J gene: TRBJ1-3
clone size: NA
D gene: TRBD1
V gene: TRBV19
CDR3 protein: CASSSSQTGTGNTIYF
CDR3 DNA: TGTGCCAGTAGTTCCTCCCAGACAGGGACTGGAAACACCATATATTTT

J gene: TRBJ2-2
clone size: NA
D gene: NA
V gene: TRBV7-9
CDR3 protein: CASSPTGTALDGELFF
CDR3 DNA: TGTGCCAGCAGCCCCACCGGGACGGCCCTGGACGGGGAGCTGTTTTTT

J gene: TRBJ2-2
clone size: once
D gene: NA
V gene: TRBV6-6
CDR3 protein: CASRLPTSGELFF
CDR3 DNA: TGTGCCAGCAGGCTACCTACCTCCGGGGAGCTGTTTTTT

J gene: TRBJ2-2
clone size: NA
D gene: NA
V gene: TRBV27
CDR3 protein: CASSLRISPPSGELFF
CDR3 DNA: TGTGCCAGCAGTTTGAGAATTAGTCCCCCATCCGGGGAGCTGTTTTTT

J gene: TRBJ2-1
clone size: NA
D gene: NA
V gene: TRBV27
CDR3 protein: CASLGGNEQFF
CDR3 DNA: TGTGCCAGCCTGGGTGGGAATGAGCAGTTCTTC

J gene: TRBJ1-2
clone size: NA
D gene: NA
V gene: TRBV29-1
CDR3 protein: CSVHPPDAAIYGYTF
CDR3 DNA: TGCAGCGTCCACCCCCCCGACGCGGCCATCTATGGCTACACCTTC

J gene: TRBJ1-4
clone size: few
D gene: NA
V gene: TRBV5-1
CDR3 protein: CASSFGGRATNEKLFF
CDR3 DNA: TGCGCCAGCAGCTTCGGGGGAAGAGCAACTAATGAAAAACTGTTTTTT

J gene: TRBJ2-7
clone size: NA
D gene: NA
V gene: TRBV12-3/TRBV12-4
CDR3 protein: CASSPPGDHEQYF
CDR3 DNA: TGTGCCAGCAGTCCACCTGGTGACCACGAGCAGTACTTC

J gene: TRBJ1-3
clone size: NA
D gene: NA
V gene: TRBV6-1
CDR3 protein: CASSEALDHSGNTIYF
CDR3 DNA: TGTGCCAGCAGTGAAGCGCTAGACCACTCTGGAAACACCATATATTTT

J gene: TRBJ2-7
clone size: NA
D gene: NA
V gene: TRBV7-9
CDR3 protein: CASSLANDYEQYF
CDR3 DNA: TGTGCCAGCAGCTTAGCAAATGACTACGAGCAGTACTTC

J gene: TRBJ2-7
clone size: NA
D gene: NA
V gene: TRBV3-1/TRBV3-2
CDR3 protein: CASSPGPPYEQYF
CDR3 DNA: TGTGCCAGCAGCCCGGGACCTCCATACGAGCAGTACTTC